This TCR beta chain originates from a study of cytomegalovirus exposure and HLA in healthy donors (TCRdb year 2017). At the level of the whole study: An earlier analysis of approximately 550 of the donors reported about 290 Gb of sequence data and some 120 million unique TCR beta sequences from roughly 200 million T cells. Around 300 gigabases of sequencing data and approximately 85 million unique TCR sequences were included in an early release covering several hundred HLA-typed donors. Of the roughly 400 genotyped donors, 81% fell in the genetic ancestry cluster associated with self-reported Caucasian donors. The study aimed to test whether cataloging public T cell receptors could reveal signatures of past pathogen exposure. The study used immunosequencing to profile the T cell repertoires of more than 650 subjects and linked those repertoires to cytomegalovirus serostatus. In addition to the first cohort of about 650 subjects, a separate validation cohort of 130 or so different subjects was used. To predict cytomegalovirus infection status, the study combined high-throughput TCR immunosequencing, statistical association of individual TCRs with disease status, and machine learning. A later analysis re-analyzed previously published TCR beta repertoires from roughly 690 donors and added high-resolution HLA genotyping to study TCR occurrence patterns. Rather than drawing on any new phenotypic data, the later analysis identified candidate immune exposures from TCR beta sequences and the way those sequences occurred across donors. To decide whether each TCR beta V gene segment behaved as functional or pseudogenic, an earlier analysis of nearly 600 of the donors relied on high-throughput TCR beta sequencing. Donor age, sex, ethnicity and CMV serostatus were collected together with the repertoire data. Genome-wide SNP genotypes for about three fifths of the 666 donors were used in a later genetic analysis, which treated that subset as a discovery cohort. All discovery cohort repertoires had been generated on a single sequencing platform. Both class I and class II loci were covered by HLA typing, at four-digit resolution. The number of typed donors differed by locus: roughly 620-630 for A, B, C, DRB1 and DQB1; 522 for DQA1; over 600 for DPA1; and around 490 for DPB1. Because of strong linkage in the cohort, roughly five DR-DQ haplotypes were treated as single units for association and clustering. On average, about 200,000 unique TCR beta nucleotide sequences were sequenced per donor among 398 genotyped donors of the cohort, with roughly 20% of those sequences being non-productive. Broader findings and caveats from the paper: According to a later analysis, most CMV-associated TCR beta chains appeared to be HLA-restricted, and the HLA associations seemed to be driven largely by CMV exposure. Correlated functional status among segregating V segments might be attributable to linkage disequilibrium, but an unknown experimental factor could not be ruled out. A later analysis found that HLA-associated TCR beta chains were more clonally expanded and had lower generation probabilities than equally common non-associated chains. A later analysis found that TCR association rates varied across HLA loci, with DRB1 alleles showing the most associated TCRs and HLA-C alleles the fewest. The presence/absence analyses assumed that sequencing depth was roughly uniform across donors, and that assumption may not be true. A later genetic analysis associated a missense DCLRE1C variant with V-gene and J-gene trimming of TCR beta chains, and an independent cohort replicated the association. A later genetic analysis reported fewer N-insertions in productive TCRs among donors in an Asian-associated ancestry cluster than the roughly 720-donor mean. Immune exposure information for the cohort was limited to CMV serostatus. In both the original and validation cohorts, the classifier was reported to diagnose cytomegalovirus status with high specificity and sensitivity. Strong co-occurrence of HLA alleles, especially DR and DQ, made assigning TCR associations to individual alleles difficult. Most TCR sequences were seen in very few donors, while some public TCRs were found in many individuals. In an earlier analysis of some 550 of the donors, most TCR beta V segments were observed in productive rearrangements about 87% or about 30% of the time, broadly matching IMGT annotations. Because HLA typing was unavailable for some donors at each locus, only the typed subset was used in association tests. In vitro tests confirmed that three of the cytomegalovirus-associated TCR beta chains recognize cytomegalovirus antigens. The 87-base-pair reads could not distinguish some IMGT-functional V segments, including TRBV6-2 and TRBV6-3, so those segments were excluded. It was suggested by the authors that the approach could potentially be generalized to other disease states and immunological phenotypes. A further reported finding was that TCR beta sequences accurately predicted the HLA-A and HLA-B alleles for most subjects in the first cohort. Approximately 18 rarely observed V segments, including chromosome 9 orphons, were excluded from the earlier analysis of almost 600 of the donors because counts were too low. In the study, roughly 160 TCR beta chains were listed as associated with cytomegalovirus. At a false discovery rate of 0.05, a later analysis linked 16,951 TCR beta sequences to specific HLA alleles. A group of highly shared sequence variants was considered likely to be a technical artifact of the sequencing pipeline. In this cohort, only TCR beta chains were sequenced, and detectable features were limited by the absence of alpha or paired-chain data. Several of the top co-occurrence clusters appeared to be linked to parvovirus B19, influenza, CMV and Epstein-Barr virus, according to a later analysis.

Library preparation used the immunoSEQ multiplex PCR assay. A mixture of 60 forward primers for TCR Vbeta segments and 13 reverse primers for TCR Jbeta segments was used in the multiplex PCR. Amplification of the CDR3 region of rearranged TCR beta genes was performed with a multiplex PCR assay on genomic DNA. On the Illumina HiSeq System, the amplified TCR beta libraries were sequenced as 87-base-pair reads. In the authors' own workflow: Across the 640 or so repertoires, a later analysis counted 80 million or so unique TCR beta chains, 8.5 million to 12 million of which were shared by at least two donors. Raw reads were error-corrected and collapsed into unique sequences with a nearest-neighbor algorithm that merged closely related sequences to remove PCR and sequencing errors. CDR3 sequences were aligned to IMGT reference sequences to assign V, D and J gene segments. For a sequence to be retained, at least a six-nucleotide match to both a V gene segment and a J gene segment was required. A rearrangement was called productive if the CDR3 had no stop codons and remained in frame with V and J, and every other rearrangement was called non-productive. Following IMGT convention, CDR3 was defined as the stretch from the second conserved V-encoded cysteine up to the conserved J-encoded phenylalanine. The earlier analysis of 500 to 750 of the donors excluded any sequence lacking an unambiguous match to a single V gene segment. An earlier analysis of around 600 of the donors classified V segments as functional when productive rearrangements were above 56.7% and as segregating when the standard deviation between donors was above 5%. A statistical classification framework was developed to diagnose cytomegalovirus status using the catalog of TCR beta chain sequences. A later analysis assigned V and J genes by comparing TCR nucleotide sequences with IMGT/GENE-DB human TR gene sequences. Using the TCRdist pipeline, a later analysis assigned CDR3 sequences along with most-parsimonious VDJ recombination scenarios. A later analysis defined each TCR beta chain by its CDR3 amino acid sequence plus V-gene family, and excluded reads lacking a unique V-gene family. To address suspected cross-contamination and a sequencing artifact, a later analysis removed around 600 highly shared, low-generation-probability nucleotide sequences. For each public chain, a later analysis derived a clonal expansion index from normalized ranks of inferred template counts within each repertoire. In a later analysis, generation probabilities were computed using a VDJ recombination model fitted to out-of-frame rearrangements, and the results were checked against IGoR. Hypergeometric tests were used in a later analysis to score TCR-TCR, TCR-HLA and TCR-CMV co-occurrence, with a repertoire-size bias correction applied to the TCR pairs. To estimate false discovery rates, a later analysis permuted the HLA or CMV assignments 20 times. In a later analysis, co-occurring TCRs were grouped using DBSCAN, and TCRdist sequence similarity was added for clustering within HLA-allele-positive subsets. For co-occurrence clustering, repertoires with fewer than 30,000 or more than 120,000 public chains were excluded, along with several repertoires with anomalous nucleotide sharing. TCRdb mirrors the immuneACCESS table, restricted to in-frame sequences. Some clones are absent from its copies; in checked studies, under half trace to an unresolved V gene, and the reason for the others is unknown. D and trimming come from the DNA, and the V and J calls and clone size come from that table. The sample has roughly 92,000 clones on record, 80% of them singletons. The ten largest clonotypes hold around a quarter of the sample.

The cohort was made up of approximately 700 healthy bone marrow donors. At the time of sampling, every cohort member was nominally healthy, though immune exposures that went unrecorded were likely present. The donor was CMV seropositive and belonged to the group of 250 to 300 seropositive cohort members. Every donor gave a peripheral blood sample, and the peripheral blood mononuclear cells from that sample were used for TCR beta sequencing. Genomic DNA extraction from the blood cell samples was performed with the Qiagen DNeasy Blood Extraction Kit. Via the germline V gene, CDR1 is MRHNA and CDR2 SNTAGT. The cysteine opens and the phenylalanine closes a CDR3 of 13 amino acids. CDR3 DNA is the only sequence kept; it has 39 bases, read in frame from the first base. Ends trimmed: V by 6 bases, J by 8 bases; bases unmatched to a gene: 7. As for this clone: This receptor's antigen is unknown. Base qualities are missing; no much larger clone stands one base away.

The receptor chain draws on TRBV6-4 and TRBJ2-3; TRBD1 aligns with 8 central bases. This TCR was recovered from a woman aged 45-65 years in good health and CMV-seropositive. Specimen: PBMCs. DNA sequence: TGTGCCAGCAGCCCGACAGGGGACGGTACGCAGTATTTT. Translation gives CASSPTGDGTQYF.